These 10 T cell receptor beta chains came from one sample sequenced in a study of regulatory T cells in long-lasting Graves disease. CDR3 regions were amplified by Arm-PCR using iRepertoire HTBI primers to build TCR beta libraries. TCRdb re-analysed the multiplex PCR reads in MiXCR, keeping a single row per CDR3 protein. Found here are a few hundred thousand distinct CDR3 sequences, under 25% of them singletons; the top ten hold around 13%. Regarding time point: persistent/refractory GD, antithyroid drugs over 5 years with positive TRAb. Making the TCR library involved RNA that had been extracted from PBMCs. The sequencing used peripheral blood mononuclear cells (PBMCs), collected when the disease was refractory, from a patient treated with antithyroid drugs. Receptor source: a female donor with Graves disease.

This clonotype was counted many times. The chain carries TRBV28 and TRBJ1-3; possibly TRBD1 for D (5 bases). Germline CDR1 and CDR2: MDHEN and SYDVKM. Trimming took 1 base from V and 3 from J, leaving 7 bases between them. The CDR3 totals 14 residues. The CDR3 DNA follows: TGTGCCAGCAGTTTATCAGGGAATGGAAACACCATATATTTT. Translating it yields CASSLSGNGNTIYF. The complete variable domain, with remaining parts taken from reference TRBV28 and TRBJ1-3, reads DVKVTQSSRYLVKRTGEKVFLECVQDMDHENMFWYRQDPGLGLRLIYFSYDVKMKEKGDIPEGYSVSREKKERFSLILESASTNQTSMYLCASSLSGNGNTIYFGEGSWLTVV.

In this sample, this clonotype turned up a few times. In DNA, the CDR3 is TGCAGCGTTGAAGACCTGAACATGGGCGAGCAGTACTTC. Protein: CSVEDLNMGEQYF. The chain recombines TRBV29-1 with TRBJ2-7; the D is unclear. The V gene lost 0 bases and the J gene lost 6 bases, with 12 bases spanning the gap. This CDR3 is built from 13 residues. Germline V gene lookup returns CDR1 SQVTM and CDR2 ANQGSEA.

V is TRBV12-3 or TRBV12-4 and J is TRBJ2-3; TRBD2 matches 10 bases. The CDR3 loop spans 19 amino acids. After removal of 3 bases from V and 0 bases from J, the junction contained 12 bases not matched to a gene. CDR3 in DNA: TGTGCCAGCAGTTTCCCGACTAGCGGGCGTGCTTCTAGCACAGATACGCAGTATTTT. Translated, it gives CASSFPTSGRASSTDTQYF.

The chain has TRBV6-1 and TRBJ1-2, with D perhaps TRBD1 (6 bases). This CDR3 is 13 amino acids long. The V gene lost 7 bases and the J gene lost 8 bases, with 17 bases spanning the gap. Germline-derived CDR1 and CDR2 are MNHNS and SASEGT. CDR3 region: CASTIKGGGGYTF. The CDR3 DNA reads TGTGCCAGCACCATCAAGGGGGGGGGAGGCTACACCTTC.

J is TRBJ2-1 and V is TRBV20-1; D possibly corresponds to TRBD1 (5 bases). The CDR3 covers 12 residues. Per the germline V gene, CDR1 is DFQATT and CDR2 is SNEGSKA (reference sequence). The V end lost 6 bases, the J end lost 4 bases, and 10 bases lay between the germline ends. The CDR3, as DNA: TGCAGTGCCAGCAGGGTTTACAATGAGCAGTTCTTC. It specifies CSASRVYNEQFF.

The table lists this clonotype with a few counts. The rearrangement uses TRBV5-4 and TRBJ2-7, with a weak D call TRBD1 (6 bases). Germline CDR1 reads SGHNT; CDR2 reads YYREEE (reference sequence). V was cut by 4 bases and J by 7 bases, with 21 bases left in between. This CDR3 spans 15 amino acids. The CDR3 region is CASSPYRDRLREQYF. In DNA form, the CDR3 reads TGTGCCAGCAGCCCCTACAGGGATCGATTGCGAGAGCAGTACTTC.

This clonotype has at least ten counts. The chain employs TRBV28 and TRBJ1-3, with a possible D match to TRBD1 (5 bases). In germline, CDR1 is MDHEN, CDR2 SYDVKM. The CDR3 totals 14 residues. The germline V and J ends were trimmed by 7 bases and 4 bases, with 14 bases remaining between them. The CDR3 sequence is CASIKGQGGNTIYF. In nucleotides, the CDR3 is TGTGCCAGCATCAAAGGGCAGGGAGGAAACACCATATATTTT.

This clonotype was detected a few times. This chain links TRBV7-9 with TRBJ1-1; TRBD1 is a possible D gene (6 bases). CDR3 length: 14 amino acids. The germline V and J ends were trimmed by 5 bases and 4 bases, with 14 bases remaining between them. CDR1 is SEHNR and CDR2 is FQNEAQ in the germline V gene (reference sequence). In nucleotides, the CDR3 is TGTGCCAGCAGCCACAGGGTTTTGGCCACTGAAGCTTTCTTT. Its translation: CASSHRVLATEAFF.

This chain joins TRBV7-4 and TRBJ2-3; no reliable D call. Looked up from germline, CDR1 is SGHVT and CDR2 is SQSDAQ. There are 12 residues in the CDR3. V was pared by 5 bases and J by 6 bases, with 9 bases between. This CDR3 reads CASSVGSDTQYF. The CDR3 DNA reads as TGTGCCAGCAGCGTAGGTTCGGATACGCAGTATTTT.

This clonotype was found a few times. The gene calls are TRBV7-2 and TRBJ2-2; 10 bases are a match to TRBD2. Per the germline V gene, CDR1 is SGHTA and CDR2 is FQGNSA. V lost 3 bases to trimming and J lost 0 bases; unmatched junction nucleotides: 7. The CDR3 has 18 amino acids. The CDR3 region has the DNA TGTGCCAGCAGCTTGACCATAGCGGGAGGCCCGAACACCGGGGAGCTGTTTTTT. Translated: CASSLTIAGGPNTGELFF.